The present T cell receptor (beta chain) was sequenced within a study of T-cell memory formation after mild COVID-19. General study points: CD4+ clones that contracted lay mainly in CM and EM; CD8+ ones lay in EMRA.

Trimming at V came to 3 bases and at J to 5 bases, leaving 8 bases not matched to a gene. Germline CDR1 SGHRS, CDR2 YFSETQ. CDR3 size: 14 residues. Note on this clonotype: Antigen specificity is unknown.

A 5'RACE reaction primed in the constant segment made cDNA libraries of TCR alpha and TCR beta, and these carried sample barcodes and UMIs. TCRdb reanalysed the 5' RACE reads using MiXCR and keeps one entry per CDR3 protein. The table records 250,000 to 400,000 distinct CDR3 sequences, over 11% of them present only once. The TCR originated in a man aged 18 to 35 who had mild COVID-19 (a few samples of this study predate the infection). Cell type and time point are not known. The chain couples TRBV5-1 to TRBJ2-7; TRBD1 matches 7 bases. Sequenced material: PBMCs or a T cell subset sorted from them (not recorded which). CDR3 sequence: CASSSDRMVDEQYF. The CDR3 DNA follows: TGCGCCAGCAGCTCGGACAGGATGGTAGACGAGCAGTACTTC.